This T cell receptor (beta chain) was captured in a study of monozygotic twins with inflammatory bowel disease. Broader study findings: Differences in immunosuppressive treatment may have been a source of added variability in patient repertoires. Between concordant and discordant twins, repertoire similarity failed to differ, a result that limited power may explain.

In regard to this clonotype: As yet, its antigen is unknown.

Germline CDR1 is SGHVS and CDR2 is FNYEAQ. The CDR3 runs to 14 residues. With eight separate reactions per sample, the authors made cDNA. Reanalyzing the 5' RACE reads, TCRdb keeps one entry per CDR3 protein, without DNA. The sample has approximately 400,000 distinct CDR3 sequences; the top ten hold less than 2.5%. This TCR came from a human donor with ulcerative colitis or Crohn's disease, or a healthy co-twin of an affected twin (not recorded which). The sequenced sample was blood. The chain uses TRBV7-6 and TRBJ1-4; checking the TCRdb D call of TRBD1 is not possible without DNA. CDR3 region: CASSLGTGVEKLFF.